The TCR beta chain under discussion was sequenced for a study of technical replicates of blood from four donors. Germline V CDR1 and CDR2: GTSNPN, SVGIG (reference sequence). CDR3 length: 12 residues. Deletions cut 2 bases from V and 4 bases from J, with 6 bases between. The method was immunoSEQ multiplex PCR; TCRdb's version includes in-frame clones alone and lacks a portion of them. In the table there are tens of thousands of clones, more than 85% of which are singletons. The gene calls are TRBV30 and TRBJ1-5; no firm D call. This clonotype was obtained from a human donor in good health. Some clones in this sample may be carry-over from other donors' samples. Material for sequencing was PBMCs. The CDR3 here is CAWSPGNQPQHF. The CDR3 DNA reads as TGTGCCTGGAGTCCGGGGAATCAGCCCCAGCATTTT.